The clone carrying this TCR beta chain was counted at least ten times. Its antigen is unidentified. These data are taken from a study of T-cell reconstitution after alpha-beta-depleted transplantation in children. The CDR3 spans 15 residues. Deletions cut 3 bases from V and 2 bases from J, with 12 bases between. Germline V gene data show CDR1 as SGHDT and CDR2 as YYEEEE. Regarding the study as a whole: As was reported, about two months after transplant, alpha-beta T cells came from several hundred expanded graft clones. From surviving recipient T cells and thymic progenitors came the high day-60 TCRbeta diversity observed in some patients. A year had passed since transplant, and T-cell counts and diversity by then came mostly from newly produced T cells.

It was with unique molecular identifiers that the TCRbeta library was prepared. TCRdb re-analysed the PCR reads in MiXCR, keeping a single row per CDR3 protein. The sample has 540,000 or so distinct CDR3 sequences, about 23% seen once. J is TRBJ2-1 and V is TRBV5-6; no clear D. Sequencing was performed on PBMCs, mostly from graft donor cells, taken 360 days after TCRalphabeta/CD19-depleted stem cell transplant. This clonotype was sampled from a boy in the first two years of life who had a stem cell transplant for acute myeloid leukemia, so the T cells may come from the graft donor. In nucleotides, the CDR3 is TGTGCCAGCAGCTGGGTGGATGGGACCTACAATGAGCAGTTCTTC. Translation gives CASSWVDGTYNEQFF.